This TCR beta chain was identified during a study of spatial heterogeneity in lung cancer. Study-wide results and caveats: Expanded alpha and beta TCR counts within tumors tracked tumor mutation counts. Ubiquitous and regional expanded TCR counts correlated with ubiquitous and regional nonsynonymous mutations, respectively.

The CDR3 has 14 residues. Germline V gene data show CDR1 as MDHEN and CDR2 as SYDVKM. V was clipped by 10 bases and J by 1 base, with 15 bases between them. This clonotype has ten or more counts. Its antigen is unidentified. Time point denoted: sample taken at primary tumor resection. The donors comprised some 78 untreated early-stage non-small cell lung cancer patients. Sequencing was performed on whole RNA extracted from tumor and nontumor lung tissue, or from frozen PBMC, and the material was left unsorted. TCRdb called the 5' RACE reads again in MiXCR, with one record for every CDR3 protein. The table shows around 9,900 distinct CDR3 sequences, with approximately 5.1% occurring only once.

The chain is built from TRBV28 and TRBJ2-3; D gene ambiguous. The receptor's source is a female donor with early-stage non-small cell lung cancer. The material was lung tumor tissue, obtained at surgery. CDR3 loop: CATQGGVGTDTQYF. The CDR3 DNA follows: TGTGCCACCCAAGGTGGGGTCGGCACAGATACGCAGTATTTT.